A single sample is the source of the 27 T cell receptor beta chains below, sequenced in a study of blood T cell repertoires in COVID-19. Assay: immunoSEQ multiplex PCR; the TCRdb copy retains only in-frame clones and omits some. The repertoire consists of 52,000 or so clones, with approximately 85% occurring once and the leading ten covering more than 9.5%. Material: peripheral blood. All receptors come from a human donor in a cohort sampled during active COVID-19.

The chain carries TRBV5-1 and TRBJ1-4, with D maybe TRBD1 (5 bases). The CDR3 sequence is 17 residues long. Trimming removed 4 bases from V and 0 bases from J, with 16 bases in between. The germline V gene has CDR1 SGHRS and CDR2 YFSETQ. This CDR3 is CASSLGVQMATNEKLFF. DNA for the CDR3: TGCGCCAGCAGCCTGGGGGTACAGATGGCAACTAATGAAAAACTGTTTTTT.

This rearrangement joins TRBV5-1 to TRBJ1-3, with a tentative D call TRBD1 (6 bases). V lost 0 bases and J 3 bases, leaving 16 bases between the germline ends. The germline CDR1 and CDR2 sequences are SGHRS and YFSETQ. The CDR3 covers 17 residues. CDR3 in amino acids: CASSLEAGDLIGNTIYF. The DNA for the CDR3 is TGCGCCAGCAGCTTGGAGGCAGGGGACCTTATTGGAAACACCATATATTTT.

The rearrangement joins TRBV28 to TRBJ2-7, with 7 nucleotides matching TRBD2. The CDR3 has 15 residues. CDR1 MDHEN and CDR2 SYDVKM come from the germline V gene. The V gene end was trimmed by 3 bases and the J gene end by 1 base; junction bases not matched to a gene: 6. In nucleotides, the CDR3 is TGTGCCAGCAGTTTTGGCGGGAGCAAGTCCTACGAGCAGTACTTC. This sequence encodes CASSFGGSKSYEQYF.

The chain employs TRBV7-2 and TRBJ2-5; 8 bases map to TRBD2. Germline V CDR1 and CDR2: SGHTA, FQGNSA. The trim removed 7 bases at V and 4 bases at J, leaving 11 bases unmatched. This CDR3 contains 15 residues. CDR3 nucleotide sequence: TGTGCCAGCAACCCCTCGGGGCTAGCGGGAGAGACCCAGTACTTC. Translated, it gives CASNPSGLAGETQYF.

In its sample, this clone was seen a few times. The chain employs TRBV7-3 and TRBJ2-3, with TRBD2 matching over 8 bases. The ends lost 2 bases at V and 0 bases at J; junction bases unmatched: 4. This CDR3 is 16 amino acids long. CDR1 and CDR2 from the germline V gene are SGHTA and FQGTGA. For the CDR3, the DNA is TGTGCCAGCAGCTTAGGGCCTAGCGGGAGCACAGATACGCAGTATTTT. This encodes CASSLGPSGSTDTQYF.

This sequence joins TRBV5-6 and TRBJ1-6; D is unclear. The CDR3 loop spans 16 amino acids. The ends were cut back, 0 bases at V and 5 bases at J, with 12 bases in the middle. Germline V gene lookup returns CDR1 SGHDT and CDR2 YYEEEE. The CDR3 is CASSLATAVDNSPLHF. The CDR3, as DNA: TGTGCCAGCAGCTTGGCCACGGCGGTGGATAATTCACCCCTCCACTTT.

The J gene is TRBJ1-1, the V gene TRBV5-6, with D perhaps TRBD1 (6 bases). The CDR3 loop spans 13 amino acids. V lost 4 bases, J lost 3 bases, and 10 bases lay in between. Germline V gives CDR1 SGHDT, CDR2 YYEEEE. The DNA of the CDR3 is TGTGCCAGCAGCCCAACAGGGTACACTGAAGCTTTCTTT. Translation: CASSPTGYTEAFF. The full variable domain, completed using reference TRBV5-6 and TRBJ1-1, is DAGVTQSPTHLIKTRGQQVTLRCSPKSGHDTVSWYQQALGQGPQFIFQYYEEEERQRGNFPDRFSGHQFPNYSSELNVNALLLGDSALYLCASSPTGYTEAFFGQGTRLTVV.

The rearrangement uses TRBV5-1 and TRBJ1-3; 7 bases fit TRBD1. Germline trimming cut 4 bases from V and 7 bases from J; bases unmatched to any gene: 8. The germline gives CDR1 SGHRS, CDR2 YFSETQ. The CDR3 consists of 14 residues. In DNA, the CDR3 is TGCGCCAGCAGCGAGGGACAGAACTTTAACACCATATATTTT. It yields the protein CASSEGQNFNTIYF.

The V call is TRBV29-1, the J call TRBJ2-1; 12 nucleotides match TRBD2. V gave up 6 bases and J gave up 2 bases; unmatched junction bases: 17. From germline, CDR1 is SQVTM and CDR2 ANQGSEA. The CDR3 totals 19 residues. The CDR3 loop is CSVLGIPGLAGGTYNEQFF. As DNA, the CDR3 is TGCAGCGTCCTTGGAATCCCGGGACTAGCGGGTGGTACCTACAATGAGCAGTTCTTC.

This clone was detected only a few times. The chain employs TRBV3-1 (or the pseudogene TRBV3-2) and TRBJ2-7; 9 bases agree with TRBD1. This CDR3 is built from 16 residues. Germline V gene lookup returns CDR1 LGHDT and CDR2 YNNKEL (reference sequence). Germline trimming cut 6 bases from V and 0 bases from J; bases unmatched to any gene: 9. CDR3 coding DNA: TGTGCCAGCAGTCCGAAGGTGGGACAGGGCTCCTACGAGCAGTACTTC. This codes for CASSPKVGQGSYEQYF.

The chain combines TRBV6-2 or TRBV6-3 with TRBJ2-5, with TRBD1 matching 7 bases. The CDR3 contains 15 residues. CDR1 MNHEY and CDR2 SVGEGT come from the germline V gene. Germline trimming cut 6 bases from V and 2 bases from J; bases unmatched to any gene: 9. The CDR3, as DNA: TGTGCCAGCAGCCCTGGACAGGCCTCACAAGAGACCCAGTACTTC. Amino acid sequence: CASSPGQASQETQYF.

The chain couples TRBV28 to TRBJ2-2; TRBD2 aligns across 10 bases. The CDR3 covers 16 residues. Germline CDR1 is MDHEN and CDR2 is SYDVKM. Trimming at V came to 4 bases and at J to 7 bases, leaving 9 bases not matched to a gene. The CDR3 sequence: CASSSGGTSVIGELFF. CDR3 nucleotide sequence: TGTGCCAGCAGTTCAGGGGGGACTAGCGTGATCGGGGAGCTGTTTTTT.

V is TRBV28 and J is TRBJ1-6; D uncertain. The CDR3 spans 15 residues. Trimming shortened V by 6 bases and J by 0 bases, and 9 bases separated the two germline ends. Germline CDR1 is MDHEN and CDR2 is SYDVKM. The CDR3 sequence is CASSLRSSYNSPLHF. Written as DNA, the CDR3 is TGTGCCAGCAGCCTGAGGAGCTCCTATAATTCACCCCTCCACTTT.

The chain links TRBV3-1 (or the pseudogene TRBV3-2) to TRBJ1-1, with D perhaps TRBD1 (5 bases). The CDR3 runs to 15 residues. The V end was cut by 2 bases, the J end by 5 bases, with 15 bases between. Germline CDR1 reads LGHDT; CDR2 reads YNNKEL (reference sequence). The CDR3 nucleotides read TGTGCCAGCAGCCAATTCCTCAGGGTAAGAACTGAAGCTTTCTTT. Amino acids: CASSQFLRVRTEAFF.

The chain employs TRBV6-5 and TRBJ2-7; 7 bases line up with TRBD1. Germline assignment: CDR1 MNHEY and CDR2 SVGAGI. The CDR3 is made up of 14 amino acids. V shed 10 bases, J shed 7 bases, and the junction held 16 bases outside the gene matches. CDR3 coding DNA: TGTGCCACCATAGACAGGGACCGACGTCGTGAGCAGTACTTC. Its translation: CATIDRDRRREQYF.

J is TRBJ2-1 and V is TRBV25-1; 10 bases match TRBD2. V shed 9 bases, J shed 5 bases, and the junction held 10 bases outside the gene matches. CDR3 length equals 15 residues. Germline V gives CDR1 MGHDK, CDR2 SYGVNS. CDR3 DNA: TGTGCCAGTTCAGAGCGGGAGGGTTACGACAATGAGCAGTTCTTC. Translated, it gives CASSEREGYDNEQFF.

The chain couples TRBV27 to TRBJ2-7; TRBD1 matches 10 bases. The CDR3 sequence is 15 residues long. With V trimmed by 4 bases and J by 2 bases, 5 bases remained unmatched. Germline CDR1 and CDR2: MNHEY and SMNVEV (reference sequence). DNA of the CDR3: TGTGCCAGCAGTTCAGTGACAGGGGGCGCCTACGAGCAGTACTTC. Amino acid sequence: CASSSVTGGAYEQYF.

As DNA, the CDR3 is TGTGCCAGCAGCGTAGTCTCAGGGATGGACACTGAAGCTTTCTTT. Its protein product is CASSVVSGMDTEAFF. The chain joins TRBV9 to TRBJ1-1, with D possibly TRBD1 on 5 matching bases. Trimming took 0 bases from V and 3 from J, leaving 12 bases between them. The CDR3 has 15 amino acids. Germline assignment: CDR1 SGDLS and CDR2 YYNGEE.

On this clone: Since no conserved phenylalanine or tryptophan closes the CDR3, a read error is the likely cause. The V and J genes are TRBV27 and TRBJ1-6; the match to TRBD1 covers 8 bases. The ends lost 3 bases at V and 8 bases at J; junction bases unmatched: 6. Germline CDR1 and CDR2: MNHEY and SMNVEV (reference sequence). The CDR3 contains 15 residues. CDR3 sequence: CASSFGQGTHSPLHL. CDR3 bases: TGTGCCAGCAGTTTCGGACAGGGAACTCATTCACCCCTCCACCTT.

The chain joins TRBV4-2 to TRBJ2-1; 7 nucleotides agree with TRBD2. V shed 1 base, J shed 8 bases, and the junction held 11 bases outside the gene matches. Germline V gives CDR1 LGHNA, CDR2 YNFKEQ. This CDR3 contains 16 residues. The CDR3 protein is CASSQGRGGPVHEQFF. CDR3 bases: TGTGCCAGCAGCCAAGGGAGGGGAGGGCCAGTGCATGAGCAGTTCTTC.

The J gene is TRBJ2-5, the V gene TRBV6-4; 9 nucleotides agree with TRBD1. CDR3 length: 11 amino acids. The junction had 8 bases not matched to a gene; V was cut back by 7 bases and J by 14 bases. Germline V gene lookup returns CDR1 MRHNA and CDR2 SNTAGT. CDR3 in amino acids: CASNPGGQGYF. The CDR3 bases are TGTGCCAGCAATCCCGGGGGACAGGGCTACTTC.

This clone was seen only once. This chain uses TRBV19 with TRBJ2-7; tentatively, D is TRBD1 (6 bases). The CDR3 runs 14 residues. Per germline, CDR1 LNHDA and CDR2 SQIVND (reference sequence). V lost 4 bases and J lost 2, with 12 bases in between. The CDR3 spells CASSTMDSPYEQYF. As DNA, the CDR3 is TGTGCCAGTAGTACAATGGACAGTCCCTACGAGCAGTACTTC.

The J gene is TRBJ1-1, the V gene TRBV5-3; TRBD1 is a possible D gene (6 bases). TRBV5-3 is treated as an ORF (open reading frame) with a function not yet certain. CDR3 length equals 19 residues. V was clipped by 4 bases and J by 0 bases, with 25 bases between them. As DNA, the CDR3 is TGTGCCAGAAGCCTAGAAATTGGGCACAGGGTACGGGTGAACACTGAAGCTTTCTTT. Its protein product is CARSLEIGHRVRVNTEAFF.

This chain connects TRBV11-2 to TRBJ1-2; 9 bases align to TRBD1. Looked up from germline, CDR1 is SGHAT and CDR2 is FQNNGV. V lost 6 bases, J lost 8 bases, and 10 bases stayed unmatched. The CDR3 extends over 14 amino acids. CDR3 loop: CASRSTGGTGGYTF. DNA for the CDR3: TGTGCCAGCAGATCAACAGGGGGCACTGGAGGCTACACCTTC. Drawing the rest from reference TRBV11-2 and TRBJ1-2, the complete variable domain is EAGVAQSPRYKIIEKRQSVAFWCNPISGHATLYWYQQILGQGPKLLIQFQNNGVVDDSQLPKDRFSAERLKGVDSTLKIQPAKLEDSAVYLCASRSTGGTGGYTFGSGTRLTVV.

This chain joins TRBV21-1 and TRBJ2-7; the table's D call, TRBD1, was not checked against the DNA. TRBV21-1 is given as a pseudogene. The CDR3 spans 12 residues. CDR3 nucleotides: TGTGCCAGGACAGGGAGCTCCTACGAGCAGTACTTC. Its translation: CARTGSSYEQYF.

The rearrangement joins TRBV4-2 to TRBJ1-1; no firm D call. Germline loops: CDR1 LGHNA, CDR2 YNFKEQ. This CDR3 comprises 13 residues. V lost 4 bases and J 3 bases, leaving 9 bases between the germline ends. CDR3 region: CASSLSYYTEAFF. CDR3 nucleotide sequence: TGTGCCAGCAGCCTTTCATACTACACTGAAGCTTTCTTT.

The rearrangement joins TRBV19 to TRBJ2-2; TRBD1 matches at 7 bases. From germline, CDR1 is LNHDA and CDR2 SQIVND (reference sequence). J was trimmed by 3 bases and V by 9 bases; bases with no gene match: 7. There are 14 residues in the CDR3. CDR3 amino acids: CASGQVRDTGELFF. The CDR3 DNA follows: TGTGCCAGCGGACAGGTACGGGACACCGGGGAGCTGTTTTTT.